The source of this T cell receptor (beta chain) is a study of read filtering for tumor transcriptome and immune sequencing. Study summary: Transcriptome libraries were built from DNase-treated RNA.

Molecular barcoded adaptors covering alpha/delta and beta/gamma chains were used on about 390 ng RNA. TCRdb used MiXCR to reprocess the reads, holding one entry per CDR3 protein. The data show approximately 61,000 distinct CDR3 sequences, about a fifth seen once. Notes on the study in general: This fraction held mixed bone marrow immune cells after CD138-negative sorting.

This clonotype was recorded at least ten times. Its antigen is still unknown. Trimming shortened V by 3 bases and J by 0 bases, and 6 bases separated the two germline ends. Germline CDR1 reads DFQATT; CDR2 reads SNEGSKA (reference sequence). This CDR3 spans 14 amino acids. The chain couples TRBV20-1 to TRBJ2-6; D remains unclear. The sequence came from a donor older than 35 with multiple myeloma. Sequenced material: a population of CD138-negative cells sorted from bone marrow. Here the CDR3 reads CSASPRSGANVLTF. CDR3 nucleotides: TGCAGTGCTAGCCCTCGCTCTGGGGCCAACGTCCTGACTTTC.